Listed below are T cell receptor beta chains from one sample, sequenced in a study of T cells in Graves' hyperthyroidism and ophthalmopathy. TCRdb re-called the multiplex PCR reads with MiXCR, one entry per CDR3 protein. The sample includes approximately 100,000 distinct CDR3 sequences, approximately 42% of them seen just once. Sample: peripheral blood or thyroid tissue (not recorded which). The receptors were sampled from a young woman with Graves' hyperthyroidism. CDR3s include the opening cysteine and the closing phenylalanine or tryptophan. A D gene is named only where the DNA matches it firmly. Size is omitted from some rows. Given values are once, few, many or a class for expanded clones.

TRBV6-5	TRBJ2-3	-	-	TGTGCCAGCAGTTACCGGGACTTTCGCACAGATACGCAGTGTTTC	CASSYRDFRTDTQCF
TRBV7-2	TRBJ2-5	-	TRBD2	TGTGCCAGCAGTGCGCCGGGACTAGCGGGAGGGCCAGCAGAGACCCAGTACTTC	CASSAPGLAGGPAETQYF
TRBV29-1	TRBJ2-5	-	-	TGCAGCGTTGGCCAGGGATTTGAGACCCAGTACTTC	CSVGQGFETQYF
TRBV5-1	TRBJ1-4	few	TRBD1	TGCGCCAGCAGCTTACTCCCGGGACAGGGGGCAATGGCTAATGAAAAACTGTTTTTT	CASSLLPGQGAMANEKLFF
TRBV28	TRBJ1-5	many	-	TGTGCCAGCAGGGAGGGGTTTCACCCCCTTCAGCCCCAGCATTTT	CASREGFHPLQPQHF
TRBV6-6	TRBJ2-3	-	-	TGTGCCAGCAGTTTTGGGACCAAGAGGACGCAGTATTTT	CASSFGTKRTQYF
TRBV7-3	TRBJ2-3	-	TRBD1	TGTGCCAGCAGCTTAGCTGGGACAGGCCCAGATACGCAGTATTTT	CASSLAGTGPDTQYF
TRBV24-1	TRBJ1-6	many	-	TGTGCCACCAGCCGGGACGGGGATTCACCCCTCCACTTT	CATSRDGDSPLHF
TRBV6-1	TRBJ1-2	many	TRBD1	TGTGCCAGCAGTGAACTCTTGACAGGGGTGTTCGGCTACACCTTC	CASSELLTGVFGYTF
TRBV7-6	TRBJ2-4	once	-	TGTGCCAGCAGTCGTTGGGACACAGATCAGTACTTC	CASSRWDTDQYF
TRBV9	TRBJ1-3	-	-	TGTGCCAGCAGCCAAGATCCCCAGGGTTTCCGGCAGGCACTTGGAAACACCATATATTTT	CASSQDPQGFRQALGNTIYF
TRBV12-3/TRBV12-4	TRBJ1-1	many	-	TGTGCCAGCAGTTTAACACCGAACACTGAAGCTTTCTTT	CASSLTPNTEAFF
TRBV28	TRBJ1-5	-	TRBD1	TGTGCCAGCAGTGTAAACAGGGGGGGCAATCAGCCCCAGCATTTT	CASSVNRGGNQPQHF
TRBV9	TRBJ1-1	many	-	TGTGCCAGCAGTGGAGCGGGGCCCTCTGAAGCTTTCTTT	CASSGAGPSEAFF
TRBV10-3	TRBJ2-2	-	TRBD1	TGTGCCGTACGGGACAGGGACACCGGGGAGCTGTTTTTT	CAVRDRDTGELFF
TRBV27	TRBJ1-1	many	-	TGTGCCAGCAGTCCGTGGGACTTGAACACTGAAGCTTTCTTT	CASSPWDLNTEAFF
TRBV5-1	TRBJ2-5	many	-	TGCGCCAGCAGCTTCCAGGACAGCTCCCAAGAGACCCAGTACTTC	CASSFQDSSQETQYF
TRBV9	TRBJ1-5	-	-	TGTGCCAGCAGCGTAGGGGGCTACAATCAGCCCCAGCATTTT	CASSVGGYNQPQHF
TRBV19	TRBJ1-1	many	TRBD1	TGTGCCAGTAAACCCCTCCGGGACAGGGTAAAGAACACTGAAGCTTTCTTT	CASKPLRDRVKNTEAFF
TRBV10-3	TRBJ2-2	-	-	TGTGCCATTAGGGCTGGGAGAGTGACCGGGGAGCTGTTTTTT	CAIRAGRVTGELFF
TRBV4-1	TRBJ1-6	-	TRBD1	TGCGCCAGCAGCGGGGCAGGGGGTTCACCCCTCCACTTT	CASSGAGGSPLHF
TRBV6-5	TRBJ1-2	many	-	TGTGCCGGGGGGGGGTACAAGGATGGCTACACCTTC	CAGGGYKDGYTF
TRBV9	TRBJ2-7	many	-	TGTGCCAGCAGCCCTTCCTACGAGCAGTACTTC	CASSPSYEQYF
TRBV7-7	TRBJ1-3	-	-	TGTCCGACGGGGGCAGGCTCTGGAAACACCATATATTTT	CPTGAGSGNTIYF
TRBV20-1	TRBJ2-7	few	TRBD2	TGCAGTGCTCCCGGACTAGCGGGAGGCCCGTCCTACGAGCAGTACTTC	CSAPGLAGGPSYEQYF
TRBV4-2	TRBJ1-1	many	TRBD1	TGTGCCAGCAGCCTCGAGGGGGCACAGAACACTGAAGCTTTCTTT	CASSLEGAQNTEAFF
TRBV5-1	TRBJ2-7	many	-	TGCGCCAGCAGCGAAGACGGCTACGAGCAGTACTTC	CASSEDGYEQYF
TRBV13	TRBJ2-7	-	TRBD1	TGTGCCAGCAGCTTAGGATGGGACAGCTGGAACGAGCAGTACTTC	CASSLGWDSWNEQYF
TRBV2	TRBJ1-5	few	-	-	CASSFYICSASSAELHSNQPQHF
TRBV9	TRBJ1-5	-	TRBD1	TGTGCCAGCAGCCCCCAGGGGGGGAGCAATCAGCCCCAGCATTTT	CASSPQGGSNQPQHF
TRBV5-1	TRBJ2-7	medium-sized	TRBD1	TGCGCCAGCAGCGTCACAGGGGGCGAGCAGTACTTC	CASSVTGGEQYF
TRBV4-1	TRBJ1-5	many	-	TGCGCCAGCAGCCCCTACACGGGCGGACGGAGCAATCAGCCCCAGCATTTT	CASSPYTGGRSNQPQHF
TRBV28	TRBJ1-1	few	-	TGTGCCAGCAGTTTAGCGTACTGGAACACTGAAGCTTTCTTT	CASSLAYWNTEAFF
TRBV20-1	TRBJ1-5	many	-	TGCAGTGCTAGTCGGCAGGTGGGTCAGCCCCAGCATTTT	CSASRQVGQPQHF
TRBV20-1	TRBJ1-1	-	-	TGCAGTGCTAGAAGCGCGGTTATGAACACTGAAGCTTTCTTT	CSARSAVMNTEAFF
TRBV7-9	TRBJ1-3	many	-	TGTGCCAGCAGCCCACAGGGAAACACCATATATTTT	CASSPQGNTIYF
TRBV12-5	TRBJ2-7	-	-	TGTGCTAGTGCCTTCCAAAGGGGGGGAGAGCCACACTACGAGCAGTACTTC	CASAFQRGGEPHYEQYF
TRBV27	TRBJ1-5	many	-	TGTGCCAGCAGTTCCCTGTCATCGATTTTAAATCAGCCCCAGCATTTT	CASSSLSSILNQPQHF
TRBV20-1	TRBJ2-7	-	-	TGCAGTGCTAGTCGCGAGCTAGGGGCTAGGTCCTACGAGCAGTACTTC	CSASRELGARSYEQYF
TRBV20-1	TRBJ2-7	many	TRBD2	TGCAGTGCTAGAGACCTAGCGGGAGGGCCGGCTGCCTACGAGCAGTACTTC	CSARDLAGGPAAYEQYF
TRBV28	TRBJ2-7	many	TRBD1	TGTGCCAGCAGGTCCCCGGGACAGGGCTCCTACGAGCAGTACTTC	CASRSPGQGSYEQYF
TRBV19	TRBJ2-5	once	-	TGTGCCAGTAACCCTTCGAGGCAGGGACAAGAGACCCAGTACTTC	CASNPSRQGQETQYF
TRBV14	TRBJ2-2	many	-	TGTGCCAGCAGCGGGGCTTTCCCCGGGGAGCTGTTTTTT	CASSGAFPGELFF
TRBV13	TRBJ1-4	-	TRBD1	TGTGCCAGCAGCCCCGGGACAGGTATTGAAAAACTGTTTTTT	CASSPGTGIEKLFF
TRBV19	TRBJ2-2	many	-	TGTGCCAGTAGTCTCACTTCTCCAGCGATATACACCGGGGAGCTGTTTTTT	CASSLTSPAIYTGELFF
TRBV7-2	TRBJ1-5	many	-	TGTGCCAGCAGCTTCTACAATCAGCCCCAGCATTTT	CASSFYNQPQHF
TRBV28	TRBJ1-4	many	-	TGTGCCAGCAGTTTGATCGTGGCAACTAATGAAAAACTGTTTTTT	CASSLIVATNEKLFF
TRBV12-3/TRBV12-4	TRBJ1-2	many	-	TGTGCCAGCAGTTACCACTCCCGGGACCTCCGGGGCTACACCTTC	CASSYHSRDLRGYTF
TRBV19	TRBJ2-2	many	-	TGTGCCAGTAAGGGCTGGGGCACCGGGGAGCTGTTTTTT	CASKGWGTGELFF
TRBV6-6	TRBJ2-3	-	-	TGTGCCAGCAGCGTCCATCTGACTACTAGCACAGATACGCAGTATTTT	CASSVHLTTSTDTQYF
TRBV10-3	TRBJ1-1	many	-	TGTGCCATCAAACCGCTCGAAAGGGGGATGAACACTGAAGCTTTCTTT	CAIKPLERGMNTEAFF
TRBV20-1	TRBJ2-7	-	TRBD2	TGCAGTGCTGCACCTAGCGGGAGAGGCGAGCAGTACTTC	CSAAPSGRGEQYF
TRBV14	TRBJ1-5	-	-	TGTGCCAGCAGCCAAGGGGGGCGCAATCAGCCCCAGCATTTT	CASSQGGRNQPQHF
TRBV10-3	TRBJ2-5	few	-	TGTGCCATCAGACCAGGGTTGAATCAGCCCCAGTACTTC	CAIRPGLNQPQYF
TRBV24-1	TRBJ1-5	many	-	TGTGCCACCAGTGATGCGGGCGTCAATCAGCCCCAGCATTTT	CATSDAGVNQPQHF